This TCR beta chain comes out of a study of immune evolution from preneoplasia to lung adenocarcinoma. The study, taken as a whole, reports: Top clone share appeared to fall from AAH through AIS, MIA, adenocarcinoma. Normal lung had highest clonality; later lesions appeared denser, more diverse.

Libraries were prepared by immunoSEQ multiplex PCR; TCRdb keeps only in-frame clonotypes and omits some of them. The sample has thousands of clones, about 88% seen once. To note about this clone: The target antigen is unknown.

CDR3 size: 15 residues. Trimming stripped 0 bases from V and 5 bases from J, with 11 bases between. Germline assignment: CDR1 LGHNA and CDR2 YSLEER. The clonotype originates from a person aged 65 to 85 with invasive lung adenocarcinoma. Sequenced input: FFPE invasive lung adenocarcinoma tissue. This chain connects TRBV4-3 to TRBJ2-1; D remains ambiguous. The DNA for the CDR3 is TGCGCCAGCAGCCAAGATAGGTTCGCGAACAATGAGCAGTTCTTC. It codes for CASSQDRFANNEQFF.